Included here is one T cell receptor (beta chain) sequence, with context. Its cognate antigen is unknown. Template for every sorted-subset replicate PCR totaled around 210 ng DNA, approximately 30,000 T cell genomes. Using immunoSEQ multiplex PCR, the repertoire was profiled, and TCRdb retains in-frame clones only, with some absent. Of about 1 million clones listed, about 75% were seen once; the top ten hold 1.4% to 1.5%. The data stem from a study of shared clonotypes between healthy human individuals. Study conclusions and caveats: The study sampled only blood, and tissue repertoires likely differ. Generation probability values for non-shared clonotypes were lower than those for clonotypes shared by all four donors. Across subsets, estimated richness was generally greater for naive than for memory populations.

Between the trimmed V and J ends, which lost 7 bases and 10 bases, there was a span of 16 bases. The CDR3 totals 12 residues. Looked up from germline, CDR1 is MGHDK and CDR2 is SYGVNS. The chain joins TRBV25-1 to TRBJ1-1; perhaps TRBD1 as D (6 bases). The sequenced sample consisted of memory CD4+ T cells sorted from blood. Noted subset: CD45RA-negative fraction. This sequence was found in a young man in good health. CDR3 sequence: CASIGGKVGAFF. The DNA of the CDR3 is TGTGCCAGCATAGGGGGAAAAGTCGGAGCTTTCTTT.